Listed here are 27 T cell receptor beta chains from one sample, sequenced in a study of shared clonotypes between healthy human individuals. Some clones are missing from TCRdb's copy, which holds only in-frame ones; the method was immunoSEQ multiplex PCR. The repertoire holds 600,000 or so clones, with roughly 98% as singletons. Naivety among CD8 cells was defined by CD45RO negativity and positive CCR7 selection, thereby excluding terminally differentiated effector memory CD45RA+ cells. Sample: naive CD8+ T cells sorted from blood. Receptors originate from a man aged 25 to 40 in good health.

The chain recombines TRBV7-8 with TRBJ2-5; TRBD1 matches at 7 bases. This CDR3 region has 16 residues. V lost 0 bases, J lost 2 bases, and 6 bases stayed unmatched. The V gene's germline CDR1 is SGHVS and CDR2 FQNEAQ. CDR3 sequence reads: CASSLARTGGQETQYF. The CDR3 DNA sequence: TGTGCCAGCAGCTTAGCCCGGACAGGCGGGCAAGAGACCCAGTACTTC.

The chain employs TRBV28 and TRBJ2-7, with 8 bases aligning to TRBD2. CDR3 length equals 14 residues. After removal of 10 bases from V and 1 base from J, the junction contained 9 bases not matched to a gene. Germline-derived CDR1 and CDR2 are MDHEN and SYDVKM. This chain's CDR3 is CAIRSGRRSYEQYF. In nucleotides, the CDR3 is TGTGCCATCAGAAGCGGGAGAAGGTCCTACGAGCAGTACTTC.

The chain couples TRBV7-2 to TRBJ2-7, with 10 positions matching TRBD1. This CDR3 is 13 amino acids long. CDR1 is SGHTA and CDR2 is FQGNSA in the germline V gene. Trimming at V came to 7 bases and at J to 4 bases, leaving 4 bases not matched to a gene. CDR3 in DNA: TGTGCCAGCACGGGACAGGGGAGATACGAGCAGTACTTC. Translated, it gives CASTGQGRYEQYF.

This rearrangement joins TRBV7-9 to TRBJ1-5; D gene unclear. CDR3 length: 14 amino acids. Germline V gene lookup returns CDR1 SEHNR and CDR2 FQNEAQ (reference sequence). Between the trimmed V and J ends, which lost 1 base and 0 bases, there was a span of 4 bases. The CDR3 DNA reads TGTGCCAGCAGCTTAGATCATAGCAATCAGCCCCAGCATTTT. Translating gives CASSLDHSNQPQHF.

This clone appeared a single time. The V call is TRBV29-1, the J call TRBJ2-2; no clear D gene. V was cut by 7 bases and J by 1 base, with 19 bases left in between. The germline V gene has CDR1 SQVTM and CDR2 ANQGSEA. This CDR3 comprises 16 residues. The CDR3 nucleotides are TGCAGCGCGAGTTTTGATGGGCGGCAGAACACCGGGGAGCTGTTTTTT. Translated, it gives CSASFDGRQNTGELFF.

Here the CDR3 reads CASSAGQGLNEQFF. The CDR3 region has the DNA TGTGCCAGCAGTGCCGGACAGGGGCTCAATGAGCAGTTCTTC. The rearrangement joins TRBV6-4 to TRBJ2-1, with TRBD1 matching over 9 bases. The germline CDR1 and CDR2 sequences are MRHNA and SNTAGT. The V gene end was trimmed by 4 bases and the J gene end by 6 bases; junction bases not matched to a gene: 4. The CDR3 totals 14 residues.

J is TRBJ2-7 and V is TRBV6-5; 8 bases are a match to TRBD2. V shed 8 bases and J 3 bases; nucleotides not matched to a gene: 6. This CDR3 comprises 13 residues. Germline CDR1 is MNHEY and CDR2 is SVGAGI. This CDR3 reads CASGQREFYEQYF. As DNA, the CDR3 is TGTGCCAGCGGACAGCGGGAGTTCTACGAGCAGTACTTC.

The J gene is TRBJ2-5, the V gene TRBV6-5; D not certain. Germline V gives CDR1 MNHEY, CDR2 SVGAGI. There are 13 residues in the CDR3. The V end was cut by 4 bases, the J end by 2 bases, with 8 bases between. CDR3 bases: TGTGCCAGCAGTTCCCGGTTACAAGAGACCCAGTACTTC. It encodes CASSSRLQETQYF.

The rearrangement uses TRBV7-9 and TRBJ1-2, with D possibly matching TRBD1 (5 bases). The germline V and J ends were trimmed by 2 bases and 12 bases, with 13 bases remaining between them. CDR1 is SEHNR and CDR2 is FQNEAQ in the germline V gene (reference sequence). The CDR3 is 12 amino acids. The chain's CDR3 is CASSLNGAADTF. Written as DNA, the CDR3 is TGTGCCAGCAGCTTAAACGGGGCAGCGGACACCTTC.

The V and J genes are TRBV28 and TRBJ2-1; 7 bases align to TRBD2. Germline V CDR1 and CDR2: MDHEN, SYDVKM. The CDR3 has 13 residues. Losses at the gene ends were 7 bases for V and 8 bases for J; bases not matched to a gene: 8. CDR3 sequence reads: CASTWAGDDEQFF. DNA for the CDR3: TGTGCCAGCACCTGGGCGGGAGACGATGAGCAGTTCTTC.

This chain connects TRBV27 to TRBJ2-1, with D tentatively TRBD1 (6 bases). Deletions cut 8 bases from V and 0 bases from J, with 20 bases between. The CDR3 is 17 amino acids. The V gene's germline CDR1 is MNHEY and CDR2 SMNVEV (reference sequence). The CDR3 sequence: CASSLSRQASSYNEQFF. Written as DNA, the CDR3 is TGTGCCAGCTCGTTATCTCGACAGGCCAGCTCCTACAATGAGCAGTTCTTC.

The J gene is TRBJ1-2, the V gene TRBV4-2; D ambiguous. The CDR3 is made up of 14 amino acids. Germline CDR1 reads LGHNA; CDR2 reads YNFKEQ. The V end lost 5 bases, the J end lost 6 bases, and 16 bases lay between the germline ends. The CDR3, as DNA: TGTGCCAGCAGCGTTCCCTTACCTGTAGATGGCTACACCTTC. It encodes CASSVPLPVDGYTF.

V usage is TRBV29-1 and J usage is TRBJ2-1; 14 positions agree with TRBD2. Germline CDR1 and CDR2: SQVTM and ANQGSEA. Trimming at V came to 5 bases and at J to 6 bases, leaving 6 bases not matched to a gene. CDR3 length: 15 residues. CDR3 sequence reads: CSVYSGTSGSNEQFF. The CDR3, as DNA: TGCAGCGTTTACTCGGGGACTAGCGGGAGCAATGAGCAGTTCTTC.

This chain joins TRBV7-9 and TRBJ2-5; 8 positions agree with TRBD2. Germline V gene data show CDR1 as SEHNR and CDR2 as FQNEAQ (reference sequence). Germline trimming cut 5 bases from V and 4 bases from J; bases unmatched to any gene: 21. The CDR3 totals 19 residues. CDR3 residues: CASSPPGGTPPAGAETQYF. The CDR3 DNA is TGTGCCAGCAGCCCCCCGGGGGGGACTCCACCCGCGGGCGCAGAGACCCAGTACTTC.

The V and J genes are TRBV7-9 and TRBJ1-2; 7 bases line up with TRBD1. Germline V gene sequence: CDR1 SEHNR, CDR2 FQNEAQ (reference sequence). The CDR3 sequence is 15 residues long. J was trimmed by 8 bases and V by 5 bases; bases with no gene match: 14. The CDR3 here is CASSPTGERRLGYTF. DNA of the CDR3: TGTGCCAGCAGCCCCACAGGGGAGAGAAGATTAGGCTACACCTTC.

Remarks on this clone: The sample has other DNA sequences that encode this CDR3 too. V usage is TRBV7-9 and J usage is TRBJ2-2, with a possible D match to TRBD1 (6 bases). This CDR3 spans 14 amino acids. Germline values: CDR1 SEHNR, CDR2 FQNEAQ (reference sequence). Trimming left V 5 bases short and J 6 bases short, with 13 bases between. CDR3 DNA: TGTGCCAGCAGCGGCAGGGGTCCCCCCGGGGAGCTGTTTTTT. It translates to CASSGRGPPGELFF.

V is TRBV29-1 and J is TRBJ1-2, with D maybe TRBD1 (5 bases). The CDR3 totals 15 residues. Trimming removed 2 bases from V and 1 base from J, with 14 bases in between. Germline CDR1 is SQVTM and CDR2 is ANQGSEA. The chain's CDR3 is CSVETSGTFNYGYTF. The DNA of the CDR3 is TGCAGCGTTGAAACATCCGGGACTTTTAACTATGGCTACACCTTC. Using reference TRBV29-1 and TRBJ1-2 for the parts outside the CDR3, the full variable domain is SAVISQKPSRDICQRGTSLTIQCQVDSQVTMMFWYRQQPGQSLTLIATANQGSEATYESGFVIDKFPISRPNLTFSTLTVSNMSPEDSSIYLCSVETSGTFNYGYTFGSGTRLTVV.

The chain links TRBV19 to TRBJ2-3, with D hard to call. The CDR3 contains 15 residues. Trimming took 3 bases from V and 1 from J, leaving 11 bases between them. Germline V gene sequence: CDR1 LNHDA, CDR2 SQIVND (reference sequence). CDR3 nucleotide sequence: TGTGCCAGTAGTATGTTCGGAGAGGGCACAGATACGCAGTATTTT. It encodes CASSMFGEGTDTQYF.

V gene TRBV9 combines with J gene TRBJ2-7; D may be TRBD2 (6 bases). V was pared by 5 bases and J by 5 bases, with 14 bases between. This CDR3 has 13 amino acids. Germline CDR1 SGDLS, CDR2 YYNGEE. The DNA of the CDR3 is TGTGCCAGCAGTGCCCTGGACTACAACGAGCAGTACTTC. Its protein is CASSALDYNEQYF.

The rearrangement joins TRBV11-2 to TRBJ2-5, with TRBD1 matching over 9 bases. The trim removed 5 bases at V and 0 bases at J, leaving 7 bases unmatched. The CDR3 contains 16 residues. The germline V gene encodes CDR1 SGHAT and CDR2 FQNNGV. This CDR3 is CASSDIRQGDQETQYF. CDR3 nucleotides: TGTGCCAGCAGCGATATTAGACAGGGGGACCAAGAGACCCAGTACTTC.

V is TRBV5-5 and J is TRBJ2-7, with 9 positions matching TRBD1. Trimming took 4 bases from V and 3 from J; bases not matched to a gene: 5. Germline assignment: CDR1 SGHKS and CDR2 YYEKEE (reference sequence). There are 14 residues in the CDR3. Here the CDR3 DNA reads TGTGCCAGCAGCACCTGGACAGGGGACTACGAGCAGTACTTC. This translates into CASSTWTGDYEQYF.

The chain has TRBV5-1 and TRBJ2-7; a weak D match, TRBD1 (5 bases). CDR3 length: 13 amino acids. V lost 5 bases to trimming and J lost 1 base, with 10 bases between them. The germline gives CDR1 SGHRS, CDR2 YFSETQ. The CDR3 reads CASRDMTSYEQYF. DNA of the CDR3: TGCGCCAGCAGGGACATGACGTCCTACGAGCAGTACTTC.

J is TRBJ2-3 and V is TRBV7-9; D is perhaps TRBD1 or TRBD2 (6 bases each). The germline V gene has CDR1 SEHNR and CDR2 FQNEAQ (reference sequence). The CDR3 is made up of 15 amino acids. Deletions cut 3 bases from V and 6 bases from J, with 16 bases between. Here the CDR3 reads CASSFFGGSADTQYF. DNA of the CDR3: TGTGCCAGCAGCTTTTTCGGGGGCTCCGCGGATACGCAGTATTTT.

The chain combines TRBV7-8 with TRBJ2-3; 8 bases are a match to TRBD2. From germline, CDR1 is SGHVS and CDR2 FQNEAQ. J was trimmed by 1 base and V by 6 bases; bases with no gene match: 18. The CDR3 consists of 19 residues. The CDR3 here is CASRAQAEAGVGGTDTQYF. In nucleotides, the CDR3 is TGTGCCAGCAGGGCCCAGGCGGAAGCGGGAGTAGGGGGCACAGATACGCAGTATTTT.

The chain is built from TRBV7-6 and TRBJ2-1, with D possibly TRBD1 on 6 matching bases. Trimming stripped 11 bases from V and 1 base from J, with 18 bases between. The germline V gene has CDR1 SGHVS and CDR2 FNYEAQ. The CDR3 loop spans 15 amino acids. CDR3 region: CAVLPGHSSYNEQFF. Written as DNA, the CDR3 is TGTGCCGTTCTCCCGGGACATTCATCCTACAATGAGCAGTTCTTC.

The V call is TRBV5-4, the J call TRBJ2-3, with 7 bases matching TRBD1. CDR1 and CDR2 (germline): SGHNT, YYREEE (reference sequence). CDR3 size: 13 residues. V lost 6 bases to trimming and J lost 5 bases; unmatched junction nucleotides: 6. CDR3 bases: TGTGCCAGCACCGACCAGGGGGAAGATACGCAGTATTTT. Translation: CASTDQGEDTQYF.

The chain recombines TRBV10-3 with TRBJ1-2; TRBD1 agrees at 7 bases. The germline gives CDR1 ENHRY, CDR2 SYGVKD. This CDR3 spans 14 amino acids. After removal of 0 bases from V and 4 bases from J, the junction contained 2 bases not matched to a gene. The CDR3 nucleotides are TGTGCCATCAGTGAGTCGACAGGGACCTATGGCTACACCTTC. It yields the protein CAISESTGTYGYTF.